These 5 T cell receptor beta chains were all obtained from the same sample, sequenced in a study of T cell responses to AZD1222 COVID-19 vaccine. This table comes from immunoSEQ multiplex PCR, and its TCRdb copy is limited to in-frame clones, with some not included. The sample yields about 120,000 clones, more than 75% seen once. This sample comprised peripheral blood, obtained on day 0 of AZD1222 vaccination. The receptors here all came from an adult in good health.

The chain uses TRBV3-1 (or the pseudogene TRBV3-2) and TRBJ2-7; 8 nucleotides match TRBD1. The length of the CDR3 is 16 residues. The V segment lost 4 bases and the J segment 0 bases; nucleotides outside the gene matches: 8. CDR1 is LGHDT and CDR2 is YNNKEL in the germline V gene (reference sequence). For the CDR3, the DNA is TGTGCCAGCAGCCGCTCCGGGACAGGTCCCTCCTACGAGCAGTACTTC. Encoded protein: CASSRSGTGPSYEQYF.

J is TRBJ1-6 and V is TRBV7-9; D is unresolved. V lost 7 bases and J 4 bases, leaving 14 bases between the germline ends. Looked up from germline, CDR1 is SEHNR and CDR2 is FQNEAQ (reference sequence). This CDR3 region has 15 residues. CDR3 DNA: TGTGCCAGCAACCGTGCAGAGAGATATAATTCACCCCTCCACTTT. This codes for CASNRAERYNSPLHF.

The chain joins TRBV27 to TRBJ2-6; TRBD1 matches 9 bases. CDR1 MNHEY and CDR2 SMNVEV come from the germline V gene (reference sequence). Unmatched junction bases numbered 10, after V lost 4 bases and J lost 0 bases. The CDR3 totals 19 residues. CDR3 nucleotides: TGTGCCAGCAGTTCTTCCAGGGACAGGGCTTCCTCTGGGGCCAACGTCCTGACTTTC. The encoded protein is CASSSSRDRASSGANVLTF.

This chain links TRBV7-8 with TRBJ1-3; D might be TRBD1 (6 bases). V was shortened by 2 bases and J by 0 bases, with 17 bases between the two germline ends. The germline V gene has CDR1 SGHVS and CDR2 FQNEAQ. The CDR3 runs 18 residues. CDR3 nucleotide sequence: TGTGCCAGCAGCTTAATCAGGGGACGGCGGCTCTCTGGAAACACCATATATTTT. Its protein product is CASSLIRGRRLSGNTIYF.

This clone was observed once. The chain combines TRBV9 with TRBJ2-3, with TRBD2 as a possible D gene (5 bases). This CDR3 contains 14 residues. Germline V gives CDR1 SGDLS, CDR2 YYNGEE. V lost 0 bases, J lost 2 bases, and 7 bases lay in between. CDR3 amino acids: CASSVGGYTDTQYF. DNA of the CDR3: TGTGCCAGCAGCGTAGGCGGGTACACAGATACGCAGTATTTT.